Described below is a single T cell receptor beta chain sequence and its context. TCRdb's copy holds only in-frame clones and misses some; the assay was immunoSEQ multiplex PCR. Here the sample spans 45,000 or so clones, around 84% being singletons. These data belong to a study of T cell clonotyping in hematopoietic cell transplantation. Regarding time point: recipient sample about 28 days before transplant, after cytoreduction. Trimming cost V 4 bases and J 4 bases, with 7 bases left between them. Germline CDR1 LGHNA, CDR2 YSLEER. This CDR3 is 13 amino acids long. This specimen was peripheral blood mononuclear cells, taken before stem cell transplant. The origin of this receptor is a man aged 60-69 years with myelodysplastic syndrome. Some clones in this sample may be carry-over from other donors' samples. The V gene is TRBV4-3, the J gene TRBJ1-4; D remains unclear. The chain's CDR3 is CASSPAINEKLFF. In DNA form, the CDR3 reads TGCGCCAGCAGCCCAGCTATTAATGAAAAACTGTTTTTT.